This T cell receptor (beta chain) derives from a study of T-cell memory formation after mild COVID-19. It was 5'RACE with constant-segment primers that produced the TCR alpha and TCR beta cDNA libraries, which carried sample barcodes and UMIs. A single record per CDR3 protein comes from TCRdb applying MiXCR to the 5' RACE reads. The table includes fewer than 600,000 distinct CDR3 sequences, 20% to 25% detected once. The sequenced sample consisted of PBMCs or a T cell subset sorted from them (not recorded which). The sequence was collected from an adult woman who had mild COVID-19 (a few samples of this study predate the infection). Cell type and time point are not known.

The CDR3 sequence: CASSRWTSGRSTDTQYF. Here the CDR3 DNA reads TGTGCCAGCAGCCGTTGGACTAGCGGGAGGTCCACAGATACGCAGTATTTT. The V and J genes are TRBV6-2 or TRBV6-3 and TRBJ2-3; 14 bases match TRBD2. Germline CDR1 reads MNHEY; CDR2 reads SVGEGT. There are 17 residues in the CDR3. The ends lost 6 bases at V and 2 bases at J; junction bases unmatched: 7.